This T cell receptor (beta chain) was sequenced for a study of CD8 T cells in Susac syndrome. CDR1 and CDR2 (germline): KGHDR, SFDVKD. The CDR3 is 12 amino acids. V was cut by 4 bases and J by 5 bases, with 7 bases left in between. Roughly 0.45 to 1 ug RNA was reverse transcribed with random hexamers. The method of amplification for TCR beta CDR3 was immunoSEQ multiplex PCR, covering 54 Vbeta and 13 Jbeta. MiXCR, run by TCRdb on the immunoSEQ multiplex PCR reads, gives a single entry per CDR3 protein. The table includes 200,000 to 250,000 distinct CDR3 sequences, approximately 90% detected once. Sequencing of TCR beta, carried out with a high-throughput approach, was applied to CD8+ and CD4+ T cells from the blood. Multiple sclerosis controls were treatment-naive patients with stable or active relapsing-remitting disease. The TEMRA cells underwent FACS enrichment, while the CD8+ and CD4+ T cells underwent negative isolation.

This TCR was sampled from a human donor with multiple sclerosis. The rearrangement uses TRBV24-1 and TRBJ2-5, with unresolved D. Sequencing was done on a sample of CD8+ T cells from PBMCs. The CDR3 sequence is CATSDPGETQYF. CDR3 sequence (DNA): TGTGCCACCAGTGACCCCGGGGAGACCCAGTACTTC.